One sample yielded the 22 T cell receptor beta chains listed below, sequenced in a study of T cell responses to AZD1222 COVID-19 vaccine. Using immunoSEQ multiplex PCR, the repertoire was profiled, and TCRdb retains in-frame clones only, with some absent. The sample has nearly 80,000 clones; 70% to 90% are singletons. The sequencing used peripheral blood, collected on day 0 of AZD1222 vaccination. Receptor source: an adult in good health.

This clone appeared a single time. This sequence joins TRBV6-5 and TRBJ2-1; TRBD1 matches 8 bases. Germline V gene lookup returns CDR1 MNHEY and CDR2 SVGAGI. After removal of 7 bases from V and 7 bases from J, the junction contained 9 bases not matched to a gene. The CDR3 has 14 amino acids. CDR3 region: CASTVRGQGNEQFF. The CDR3 coding sequence is TGTGCCAGCACCGTCCGAGGACAGGGAAATGAGCAGTTCTTC.

This clone was recorded once. The chain joins TRBV30 to TRBJ2-7, with no clear D. Germline V gives CDR1 GTSNPN, CDR2 SVGIG (reference sequence). The CDR3 length is 12 residues. V shed 0 bases and J shed 2 bases, with 5 bases lying between them. As DNA, the CDR3 is TGTGCCTGGAGTGTAGGGACCTACGAGCAGTACTTC. Translation gives CAWSVGTYEQYF.

This clone appeared a single time. The CDR3 DNA sequence: TGCGCCAGCATCGGGGGGAGATGTAATCAGCCCCAGCATTTT. Amino acid sequence: CASIGGRCNQPQHF. The V gene is TRBV5-1, the J gene TRBJ1-5; tentatively, D is TRBD1 (5 bases). The V gene's germline CDR1 is SGHRS and CDR2 YFSETQ. There are 14 residues in the CDR3. Deletions cut 6 bases from V and 4 bases from J, with 14 bases between.

The chain carries TRBV5-1 and TRBJ2-2; D perhaps matches TRBD2 (6 bases). This CDR3 spans 13 amino acids. V lost 3 bases, J lost 6 bases, and 9 bases lay in between. The germline gives CDR1 SGHRS, CDR2 YFSETQ. The CDR3 region is CASSYTGAGELFF. DNA of the CDR3: TGCGCCAGCAGCTATACGGGAGCCGGGGAGCTGTTTTTT.

This clone was observed a few times. The chain uses TRBV10-3 and TRBJ2-2, with D possibly TRBD2 on 5 matching bases. The CDR3 is 12 amino acids. The ends were cut back, 2 bases at V and 7 bases at J, with 5 bases in the middle. Germline V CDR1 and CDR2: ENHRY, SYGVKD. Written as DNA, the CDR3 is TGTGCCATCAGTGAGGCGGGCGGGGAGCTGTTTTTT. Translated: CAISEAGGELFF.

The DNA for the CDR3 is TGTGCCAGTAGTACGGGACTAGCGGGAGCCCCCGGAGATACGCAGTATTTT. Translated: CASSTGLAGAPGDTQYF. This chain joins TRBV19 and TRBJ2-3, with 14 bases fitting TRBD2. Germline-derived CDR1 and CDR2 are LNHDA and SQIVND (reference sequence). This CDR3 region has 17 residues. Trimming cost V 4 bases and J 5 bases; bases outside gene matches: 8.

The chain links TRBV2 to TRBJ1-1; D not certain. Germline-derived CDR1 and CDR2 are SNHLY and FYNNEI. The germline V and J ends were trimmed by 5 bases and 4 bases, with 14 bases remaining between them. CDR3 length equals 14 residues. The CDR3 loop is CASSFGRPGTEAFF. The CDR3 region has the DNA TGTGCCAGCAGTTTCGGACGTCCGGGCACTGAAGCTTTCTTT.

This chain joins TRBV30 and TRBJ1-5, with unresolved D. The length of the CDR3 is 15 residues. From germline, CDR1 is GTSNPN and CDR2 SVGIG (reference sequence). Trimming removed 2 bases at V and 0 bases at J, with 11 bases between. CDR3 protein: CAWSRGSDSNQPQHF. CDR3 in DNA: TGTGCCTGGAGTCGGGGTAGCGATAGCAATCAGCCCCAGCATTTT.

The V call is TRBV19, the J call TRBJ2-1; D perhaps matches TRBD2 (6 bases). This CDR3 contains 15 residues. Germline assignment: CDR1 LNHDA and CDR2 SQIVND (reference sequence). The V end lost 3 bases, the J end lost 0 bases, and 9 bases lay between the germline ends. In DNA form, the CDR3 reads TGTGCCAGTAGTATTAAACTAGCCTCCTACAATGAGCAGTTCTTC. Protein: CASSIKLASYNEQFF.

The chain carries TRBV13 and TRBJ1-1; D not certain. The CDR3 has 14 amino acids. V lost 2 bases and J lost 1, with 8 bases in between. Germline CDR1 and CDR2: PRHDT and FYEKMQ (reference sequence). The CDR3 here is CASSLTAGNTEAFF. CDR3 nucleotides: TGTGCCAGCAGCTTAACAGCAGGGAACACTGAAGCTTTCTTT. The whole variable domain, filled in from reference TRBV13 and TRBJ1-1, reads AAGVIQSPRHLIKEKRETATLKCYPIPRHDTVYWYQQGPGQDPQFLISFYEKMQSDKGSIPDRFSAQQFSDYHSELNMSSLELGDSALYFCASSLTAGNTEAFFGQGTRLTVV.

The chain combines TRBV3-1 (or the pseudogene TRBV3-2) with TRBJ1-6; the D gene is possibly TRBD1 (6 bases). V gave up 10 bases and J gave up 7 bases, with 14 bases separating them. Germline CDR1 is LGHDT and CDR2 is YNNKEL (reference sequence). The CDR3 loop spans 13 amino acids. CDR3: CAIRAGENSPLHF. In DNA, the CDR3 is TGTGCCATCAGGGCAGGGGAGAATTCACCCCTCCACTTT.

V and J are TRBV6-5 and TRBJ1-3, with a possible D match to TRBD1 (5 bases). Germline V CDR1 and CDR2: MNHEY, SVGAGI. The CDR3 covers 15 residues. The germline V and J ends were trimmed by 8 bases and 0 bases, with 14 bases remaining between them. CDR3 sequence reads: CASGQPTDSGNTIYF. CDR3 nucleotides: TGTGCCAGCGGCCAGCCGACAGACTCTGGAAACACCATATATTTT.

The chain uses TRBV6-5 and TRBJ1-1, with TRBD1 matching 9 bases. Germline-derived CDR1 and CDR2 are MNHEY and SVGAGI. Trimming at V came to 3 bases and at J to 5 bases, leaving 7 bases not matched to a gene. This CDR3 comprises 15 residues. CDR3 in DNA: TGTGCCAGCAGTTATCGACAGGGGGGTAGAACTGAAGCTTTCTTT. Residues: CASSYRQGGRTEAFF.

The chain employs TRBV5-5 and TRBJ1-2; tentative D call: TRBD1 (5 bases). Germline CDR1 and CDR2: SGHKS and YYEKEE (reference sequence). The CDR3 contains 14 residues. Trimming shortened V by 4 bases and J by 2 bases, and 12 bases separated the two germline ends. For the CDR3, the DNA is TGTGCCAGCAGCCGGCAGGGAGGCAACTATGGCTACACCTTC. It yields the protein CASSRQGGNYGYTF.

The chain has TRBV18 and TRBJ1-3; D gene ambiguous. Trimming stripped 6 bases from V and 1 base from J, with 10 bases between. The CDR3 runs 14 residues. Germline assignment: CDR1 KGHSH and CDR2 LQKENI. This chain's CDR3 is CASSLTDSGNTIYF. The CDR3 nucleotides read TGTGCCAGCTCCCTCACAGATTCTGGAAACACCATATATTTT.

The chain combines TRBV25-1 with TRBJ2-7, with unresolved D. V dropped 3 bases and J dropped 3 bases, with 15 bases sitting between them. Germline CDR1 MGHDK, CDR2 SYGVNS. The CDR3 length is 15 residues. CDR3 DNA: TGTGCCAGCAGTGAGGATCATGGTTTCTACTACGAGCAGTACTTC. Translating gives CASSEDHGFYYEQYF.

The V gene is TRBV11-2, the J gene TRBJ2-3; a possible D gene is TRBD2 (6 bases). Germline-derived CDR1 and CDR2 are SGHAT and FQNNGV. V shed 1 base and J shed 14 bases, with 19 bases lying between them. The CDR3 has 14 amino acids. CDR3 residues: CASSLGGSGLVMYF. The CDR3 DNA follows: TGTGCCAGCAGCTTAGGGGGTTCGGGACTTGTTATGTATTTT. Together with reference TRBV11-2 and TRBJ2-3, the CDR3 gives the full variable domain: EAGVAQSPRYKIIEKRQSVAFWCNPISGHATLYWYQQILGQGPKLLIQFQNNGVVDDSQLPKDRFSAERLKGVDSTLKIQPAKLEDSAVYLCASSLGGSGLVMYFGPGTRLTVL.

The chain has TRBV4-2 and TRBJ2-7; D may be TRBD2 (5 bases). Germline-derived CDR1 and CDR2 are LGHNA and YNFKEQ. V lost 0 bases to trimming and J lost 3 bases, with 18 bases between them. The CDR3 contains 17 residues. The chain's CDR3 is CASSQDRGGHRLYEQYF. DNA for the CDR3: TGTGCCAGCAGCCAAGATCGAGGCGGGCATAGACTCTACGAGCAGTACTTC.

This rearrangement joins TRBV19 to TRBJ1-2; D uncertain. V was shortened by 3 bases and J by 5 bases, with 16 bases between the two germline ends. In germline, CDR1 is LNHDA, CDR2 SQIVND (reference sequence). The CDR3 covers 15 residues. The CDR3 DNA sequence: TGTGCCAGTAGTATGGACGCCCAACCCCGGTATGGCTACACCTTC. It yields the protein CASSMDAQPRYGYTF.

The rearrangement uses TRBV6-5 and TRBJ1-3; 7 bases are shared with TRBD1. CDR1 and CDR2 from the germline V gene are MNHEY and SVGAGI. The CDR3 loop spans 15 amino acids. The ends lost 2 bases at V and 1 base at J; junction bases unmatched: 2. The CDR3 DNA sequence: TGTGCCAGCAGTTACGAGGGGGCGTCTGGAAACACCATATATTTT. This encodes CASSYEGASGNTIYF.

This clone was detected once. The V gene is TRBV7-9, the J gene TRBJ2-1; D is uncertain. The CDR3 spans 13 residues. Germline V gives CDR1 SEHNR, CDR2 FQNEAQ (reference sequence). V was shortened by 5 bases and J by 7 bases, with 12 bases between the two germline ends. CDR3 bases: TGTGCCAGCAGCCCCGCATCCGGGAATGAGCAGTTCTTC. Amino acid sequence: CASSPASGNEQFF.

The gene calls are TRBV4-2 and TRBJ1-6, with 10 nucleotides matching TRBD1. J lost 10 bases, V lost 5 bases, and 8 bases had no gene match. From germline, CDR1 is LGHNA and CDR2 YNFKEQ. CDR3 size: 15 residues. The CDR3 loop is CASSGRTGGSSPLHF. The CDR3 nucleotides are TGTGCCAGCAGCGGGCGGACAGGGGGATCCTCACCCCTCCACTTT.